This T cell receptor (beta chain) was observed in a study of shared clonotypes between healthy human individuals. About the research overall: CD4 naive cells filled three plates per donor, CD4 memory three, CD8 naive two and CD8 memory one.

Deep level was the assay's run setting. Generated by immunoSEQ multiplex PCR, the TCRdb table keeps only in-frame clones and is missing some. The table shows about 820,000 clones, with 80% to 95% occurring only once. Comment on this clone: Its antigen is still unknown.

General study findings and limits: Lower generation probabilities were found for non-shared clonotypes than for those shared by all four donors.

CD45RO-negative, CCR7-positively selected cells formed the naive CD8 fraction, excluding terminally differentiated effector memory CD45RA+ cells. There are 15 residues in the CDR3. The germline V gene has CDR1 SGHNT and CDR2 YENEEA. J was trimmed by 1 base and V by 4 bases; bases with no gene match: 3. The source is a man aged 25-45 years in good health. What was sequenced was naive CD8+ T cells sorted from blood. The chain employs TRBV11-3 and TRBJ2-2, with 7 bases fitting TRBD1. The CDR3 here is CASSSGTVNTGELFF. The CDR3 coding sequence is TGTGCCAGCAGCTCCGGGACAGTGAACACCGGGGAGCTGTTTTTT.